The 17 T cell receptor beta chains presented below share a single source sample, sequenced in a study of T-cell memory formation after mild COVID-19. From the 5' RACE reads, TCRdb called clonotypes with MiXCR, one entry per CDR3 protein. Of 85,000 to 130,000 distinct CDR3 sequences listed, 9.5% to 15% are singletons. Sequencing was performed on PBMCs or a T cell subset sorted from them (not recorded which). The receptors were gathered from an adult woman who had mild COVID-19 (a few samples of this study predate the infection). Cell type and time point are not known.

In this sample, this clonotype turned up a few times. This chain joins TRBV6-6 and TRBJ2-3; TRBD2 aligns across 9 bases. The CDR3 extends over 19 amino acids. Unmatched junction bases numbered 19, after V lost 6 bases and J lost 3 bases. Germline V gene lookup returns CDR1 MNHNY and CDR2 SVGAGI (reference sequence). CDR3 region: CASSPWEGGSGRRTDTQYF. The CDR3, as DNA: TGTGCCAGCAGCCCCTGGGAGGGGGGGAGCGGGAGGAGGACAGATACGCAGTATTTT.

This clonotype came up many times. V and J are TRBV7-8 and TRBJ2-1, with TRBD2 matching 7 bases. The CDR3 sequence is 15 residues long. The germline gives CDR1 SGHVS, CDR2 FQNEAQ. V lost 3 bases, J lost 5 bases, and 7 bases stayed unmatched. The CDR3 protein is CASSLEAGRDNEQFF. The CDR3 region has the DNA TGTGCCAGCAGCTTGGAAGCGGGACGCGACAATGAGCAGTTCTTC.

J is TRBJ2-3 and V is TRBV10-3; D gene uncertain. The CDR3 is 14 residues long. V was clipped by 3 bases and J by 2 bases, with 9 bases between them. The germline gives CDR1 ENHRY, CDR2 SYGVKD. CDR3 amino acids: CAISDGTTTDTQYF. CDR3 nucleotide sequence: TGTGCCATCAGTGATGGTACGACCACAGATACGCAGTATTTT.

In its sample, this clonotype was seen many times. The V call is TRBV27, the J call TRBJ2-5; maybe TRBD2 (6 bases). Trimming cost V 0 bases and J 4 bases, with 15 bases left between them. The CDR3 has 16 residues. Germline V CDR1 and CDR2: MNHEY, SMNVEV (reference sequence). CDR3 region: CASSLSGSGLGETQYF. The CDR3, as DNA: TGTGCCAGCAGTTTATCGGGTAGCGGCCTAGGAGAGACCCAGTACTTC.

This clonotype was counted many times. The chain joins TRBV7-9 to TRBJ2-2, with a tentative D call TRBD1 (6 bases). The V gene lost 6 bases and the J gene lost 1 base, with 9 bases spanning the gap. This CDR3 is built from 14 residues. Germline V gene data show CDR1 as SEHNR and CDR2 as FQNEAQ (reference sequence). CDR3 sequence: CASSRTENTGELFF. In nucleotides, the CDR3 is TGTGCCAGCAGTAGGACAGAGAACACCGGGGAGCTGTTTTTT.

This clonotype showed up just a few times. The chain carries TRBV19 and TRBJ2-5; 9 bases match TRBD1. The V and J ends lost 3 bases and 4 bases, in that order; junction bases with no gene match: 3. The germline V gene has CDR1 LNHDA and CDR2 SQIVND (reference sequence). The CDR3 loop spans 14 amino acids. The CDR3 DNA follows: TGTGCCAGTAGTATCGGGACAGGGCCAGAGACCCAGTACTTC. This gives the protein CASSIGTGPETQYF.

This clonotype was seen only a few times. The V call is TRBV29-1, the J call TRBJ2-5, with D perhaps TRBD1 (7 bases). The CDR3 has 14 amino acids. CDR1 and CDR2 from the germline V gene are SQVTM and ANQGSEA. V was cut by 8 bases and J by 5 bases, with 21 bases left in between. The CDR3 sequence: CSTRGTVGRETQYF. CDR3 nucleotides: TGCAGCACTCGCGGGACAGTGGGGCGGGAGACCCAGTACTTC.

V usage is TRBV3-1 and J usage is TRBJ2-5, with a weak D call TRBD2 (6 bases). V was trimmed by 0 bases and J by 3 bases, leaving 8 bases between them. The CDR3 runs 14 residues. The germline CDR1 and CDR2 sequences are LGHDT and YNNKEL (reference sequence). The CDR3 spells CASSQDWTKETQYF. Written as DNA, the CDR3 is TGTGCCAGCAGCCAAGATTGGACTAAAGAGACCCAGTACTTC.

This rearrangement joins TRBV7-9 to TRBJ2-5; 12 bases line up with TRBD2. The CDR3 is made up of 16 amino acids. CDR1 SEHNR and CDR2 FQNEAQ come from the germline V gene (reference sequence). The J segment lost 5 bases and the V segment lost 1 base, leaving 5 bases of the junction unmatched. The CDR3 bases are TGTGCCAGCAGCTTAGGACTAGCGGGAGATGGGGAGACCCAGTACTTC. Translated: CASSLGLAGDGETQYF.

This clonotype was picked up a small number of times. The CDR3, as DNA: TGTGCCAGCAGCGCCCTAGTTCCCCCTTACAATGAGCAGTTCTTC. It is translated as CASSALVPPYNEQFF. The chain links TRBV3-1 to TRBJ2-1, with D unclear. The V end was cut by 5 bases, the J end by 4 bases, with 15 bases between. Germline lookup yields CDR1 LGHDT and CDR2 YNNKEL (reference sequence). This CDR3 contains 15 residues.

The rearrangement links TRBV30 to TRBJ1-1; D ambiguous. This CDR3 comprises 12 residues. Per the germline V gene, CDR1 is GTSNPN and CDR2 is SVGIG (reference sequence). Deletions cut 0 bases from V and 8 bases from J, with 10 bases between. In DNA, the CDR3 is TGTGCCTGGAGTGTACTCCCTAGAGAAGCTTTCTTT. The encoded protein is CAWSVLPREAFF.

In this sample, this clonotype turned up a few times. The CDR3 region has the DNA TGTGCCAGCAGTGAAGCCCAGACAGGTACCTACGAGCAGTACTTC. Protein product: CASSEAQTGTYEQYF. The rearrangement joins TRBV6-1 to TRBJ2-7; TRBD1 is a possible D gene (6 bases). The V gene's germline CDR1 is MNHNS and CDR2 SASEGT. V lost 0 bases and J lost 2, with 11 bases in between. CDR3 length equals 15 residues.

This clonotype was seen a few times. V and J are TRBV12-3 or TRBV12-4 and TRBJ1-1, with TRBD1 as a possible D gene (5 bases). CDR3 length: 16 residues. The V and J ends lost 3 bases and 3 bases respectively, with 17 bases between them. CDR3 loop: CASSFPGAGRYTEAFF. CDR3 nucleotide sequence: TGTGCCAGCAGTTTCCCCGGGGCAGGGCGGTACACTGAAGCTTTCTTT.

J is TRBJ2-1 and V is TRBV14, with 7 bases aligning to TRBD2. Germline loops: CDR1 SGHDN, CDR2 FVKESK. The V gene end was trimmed by 4 bases and the J gene end by 8 bases; junction bases not matched to a gene: 5. The CDR3 spans 13 residues. CDR3 DNA: TGTGCCAGCAGCCCGGGAGGTACGGATGAGCAGTTCTTC. Amino acids: CASSPGGTDEQFF. Together with reference TRBV14 and TRBJ2-1, the CDR3 gives the full variable domain: EAGVTQFPSHSVIEKGQTVTLRCDPISGHDNLYWYRRVMGKEIKFLLHFVKESKQDESGMPNNRFLAERTGGTYSTLKVQPAELEDSGVYFCASSPGGTDEQFFGPGTRLTVL.

V and J are TRBV7-9 and TRBJ1-4; D unresolved. V was shortened by 6 bases and J by 0 bases, with 14 bases between the two germline ends. The CDR3 has 16 amino acids. Germline V gene lookup returns CDR1 SEHNR and CDR2 FQNEAQ (reference sequence). The CDR3 bases are TGTGCCAGCAGTTTTTTCCATTCTGCAACTAATGAAAAACTGTTTTTT. Translated, it gives CASSFFHSATNEKLFF.

The chain is built from TRBV7-9 and TRBJ1-1; D not certain. Trimming left V 1 base short and J 4 bases short, with 10 bases between. There are 14 residues in the CDR3. CDR1 is SEHNR, CDR2 FQNEAQ, per germline (reference sequence). CDR3 nucleotides: TGTGCCAGCAGCTTAGGTGGGAGAGGCACTGAAGCTTTCTTT. This encodes CASSLGGRGTEAFF. Complete variable domain (other parts from reference TRBV7-9 and TRBJ1-1): DTGVSQNPRHKITKRGQNVTFRCDPISEHNRLYWYRQTLGQGPEFLTYFQNEAQLEKSRLLSDRFSAERPKGSFSTLEIQRTEQGDSAMYLCASSLGGRGTEAFFGQGTRLTVV.

The J gene is TRBJ2-3, the V gene TRBV20-1, with TRBD2 as a possible D gene (6 bases). The CDR3 sequence is 16 residues long. Germline lookup yields CDR1 DFQATT and CDR2 SNEGSKA (reference sequence). V was cut by 2 bases and J by 0 bases, with 15 bases left in between. This CDR3 reads CSARNKAGTSTDTQYF. The CDR3 DNA follows: TGCAGTGCTAGAAATAAAGCCGGGACTAGCACAGATACGCAGTATTTT.